A single TCR beta chain is shown here with its context. The antigen is not known. V was shortened by 0 bases and J by 7 bases, with 7 bases between the two germline ends. This CDR3 contains 13 residues. Germline CDR1 SGHDT, CDR2 YYEEEE. The sample comes from a study of shared clonotypes between healthy human individuals. Points from the study as a whole: Sampling covered nothing but blood. Tissue TCR repertoires likely differ from those found in blood. Generation of non-shared clonotypes was less probable than generation of clonotypes shared by all four donors.

Under the authors' procedure: Owing to the provision of junction-only sequences devoid of quality scores by immunoSEQ, filtering differed. Generated by immunoSEQ multiplex PCR, the TCRdb table keeps only in-frame clones and is missing some. V, J and clone size were drawn from that table, and D and trimming were deduced from the DNA. The sample holds about 1.1 million clones, approximately 80% seen once. The origin of this receptor is a young man in good health. Some clones in this sample may be carry-over from other donors' samples. This chain uses TRBV5-6 with TRBJ1-4; tentatively, D is TRBD1 (6 bases). The sample consisted of memory CD4+ T cells from PBMCs. Subset indicated: CD45RA-negative fraction. The chain's CDR3 is CASSLGTVEKLFF. CDR3 bases: TGTGCCAGCAGCTTGGGGACAGTTGAAAAACTGTTTTTT.